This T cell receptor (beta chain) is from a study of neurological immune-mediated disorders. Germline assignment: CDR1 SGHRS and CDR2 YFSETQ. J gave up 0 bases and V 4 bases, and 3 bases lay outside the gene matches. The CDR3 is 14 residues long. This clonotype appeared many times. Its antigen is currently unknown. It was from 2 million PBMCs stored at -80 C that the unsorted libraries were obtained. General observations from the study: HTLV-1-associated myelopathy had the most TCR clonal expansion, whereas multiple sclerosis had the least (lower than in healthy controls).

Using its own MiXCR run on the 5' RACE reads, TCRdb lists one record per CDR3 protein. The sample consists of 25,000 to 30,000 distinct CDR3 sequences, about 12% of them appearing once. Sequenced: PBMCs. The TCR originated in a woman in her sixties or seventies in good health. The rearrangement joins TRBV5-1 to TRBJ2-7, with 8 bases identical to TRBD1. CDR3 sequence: CASSPTGVSYEQYF. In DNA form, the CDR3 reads TGCGCCAGCAGCCCGACAGGGGTCTCCTACGAGCAGTACTTC.